This record covers a single T cell receptor (beta chain). This clone was seen more than once but under ten times. Its antigen remains undetermined. Base qualities are not provided; no much larger clone lies one nucleotide away. Whole blood was collected in K2EDTA tubes by collaborating institutions according to the institutions' own protocols. For TCRbeta analysis, collaborator samples were shipped as frozen whole blood, as isolated PBMCs, or as DNA extracted from either sample type. V is reduced by 9 bases and J by 4 bases, leaving a spacing of 15 bases between them. The CDR3 goes from the cysteine to the phenylalanine over 13 residues. Kept here is only the CDR3 DNA, which spans 39 bases and is read in frame from base 1. This sample is part of a study of blood T cell repertoires in COVID-19 (TCRdb year 2020). Turning to the overall study: The collaborator samples originated in the United States, Italy and Spain and spanned the acute and convalescent phases of COVID-19. The prospective study material was composed of cDNA or gDNA derived from T cells, B-cell-depleted T cells, or PBMCs. Deeply sampled blood TCRbeta repertoires from subjects exposed to, actively infected with, or recovered from COVID-19 were included in the dataset. The repertoires were made available in a free public database intended to serve as a resource for research on the immune response to SARS-CoV-2. The samples were drawn from two sources: the first 160 participants of the ongoing ImmuneRACE study, and 1,200 or so subjects contributed by 6 global collaborators. A de-identified subject ID, COVID-19 status, age in years and sex were almost always included in the sample metadata. HLA class I and class II types, where available, came from metadata supplied by the sample provider rather than from assay-based typing.

Broad study findings and their caveats: The quantity of clinical and demographic metadata differed by source and by participant and was supplied without curation.

TCRbeta CDR3 regions were amplified from genomic DNA by means of the immunoSEQ Assay, a bias-controlled multiplex PCR. The study's processing was this. Within the assay, amplification of reference gene primers was used to estimate how many nucleated cells each sample contained. To quantify the absolute abundance of each unique TCRbeta CDR3 rearrangement, sequence reads were collapsed and filtered. For each sample, productive Simpson clonality was calculated as the square root of Simpson's diversity index across productive rearrangements. The immuneACCESS repertoire file appears here via TCRdb, limited to in-frame rearrangements. These files lack a portion of the clones; in checked studies, under half of the deficit traces to unresolved V genes, and the cause of the others is not known. V, J and clone size are those of that table, while D and trimming were read from the DNA. Recorded for this sample are roughly 500,000 clones; 80% to 90% of them occurred a single time. 3.2% of the sample rests with the top ten.

Sequencing was done on a sample of peripheral blood. The sequence was collected from a human donor in a cohort sampled during active COVID-19. The rearranged segments are TRBV12-3 or TRBV12-4 and TRBJ2-5; TRBD2 could be the D gene, as 6 bases match. The DNA sequence follows: TGTGCCAGTAAGGGACTCCAGGGAGAGACCCAGTACTTC. This gives the protein CASKGLQGETQYF.